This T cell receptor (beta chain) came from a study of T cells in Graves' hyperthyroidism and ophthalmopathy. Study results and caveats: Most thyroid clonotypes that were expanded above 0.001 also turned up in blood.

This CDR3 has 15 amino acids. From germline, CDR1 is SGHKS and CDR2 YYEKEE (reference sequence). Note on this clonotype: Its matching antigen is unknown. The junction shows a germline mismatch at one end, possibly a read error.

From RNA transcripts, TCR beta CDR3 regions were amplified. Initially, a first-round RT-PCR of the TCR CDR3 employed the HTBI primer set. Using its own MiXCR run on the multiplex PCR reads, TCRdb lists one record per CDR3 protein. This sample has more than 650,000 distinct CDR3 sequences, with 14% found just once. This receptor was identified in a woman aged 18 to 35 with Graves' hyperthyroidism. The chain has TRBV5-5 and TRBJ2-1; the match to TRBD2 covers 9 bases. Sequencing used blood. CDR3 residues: CASSSGLAGYNERFF. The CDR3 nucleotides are TGTGCCAGCAGCTCCGGCCTAGCGGGGTACAATGAGCGGTTCTTC.